The present TCR beta chain was sequenced within a study of early T cells in non-severe SARS-CoV-2 infection. In the study overall: Sequencing of bulk RNA from unsorted whole blood was done, without chain pairing.

Germline CDR1 DFQATT, CDR2 SNEGSKA (reference sequence). CDR3 length: 13 residues. Deletions cut 4 bases from V and 7 bases from J, with 14 bases between. Concerning this clonotype itself: Its antigen is as yet unknown.

Study outcomes and limitations: CD4 and private specificities were missed by VDJdb matching, which favored anti-spike CD8 responses.

cDNA molecules, individually, were tagged with unique molecular identifiers. TCRdb recomputed calls from the 5' RACE reads with MiXCR, one row per CDR3 protein. The sample yields 100,000 to 150,000 distinct CDR3 sequences, about 15% seen once. The chain is built from TRBV20-1 and TRBJ1-5; a possible D gene is TRBD1 (5 bases). The specimen sequenced was whole blood. The sequence came from an adult who was a healthcare worker with PCR-confirmed SARS-CoV-2 infection or an uninfected control (not recorded which). Here the CDR3 reads CSATPGARQPQHF. CDR3 bases: TGCAGTGCTACCCCCGGGGCCCGCCAGCCCCAGCATTTT.